These 9 T cell receptor beta chains share one sample of origin, sequenced in a study of cytomegalovirus exposure and HLA in healthy donors. The PCR was carried out with 60 Vbeta primers and 13 Jbeta primers. Libraries were prepared by immunoSEQ multiplex PCR; TCRdb keeps only in-frame clonotypes and omits some of them. This sample contains over 150,000 clones. Sequencing used PBMCs. The origin of the receptors is a boy aged 5-17 years in good health and CMV-seronegative.

This chain uses TRBV9 with TRBJ1-6; no reliable D call. Germline CDR1 and CDR2: SGDLS and YYNGEE. The CDR3 is 15 amino acids. The V and J ends lost 0 bases and 5 bases respectively, with 9 bases between them. DNA for the CDR3: TGTGCCAGCAGCGTAGGAATCTCGGATAATTCACCCCTCCACTTT. This codes for CASSVGISDNSPLHF.

The chain couples TRBV19 to TRBJ2-1; tentative D call: TRBD2 (6 bases). Germline CDR1 and CDR2: LNHDA and SQIVND (reference sequence). Deletions cut 4 bases from V and 5 bases from J, with 12 bases between. The CDR3 extends over 14 amino acids. CDR3 nucleotide sequence: TGTGCCAGTAGTAGCGGGGCAGCAGACAATGAGCAGTTCTTC. It yields the protein CASSSGAADNEQFF.

This rearrangement joins TRBV28 to TRBJ2-2; 11 nucleotides align to TRBD1. Losses at the gene ends were 10 bases for V and 7 bases for J; bases not matched to a gene: 11. Germline V gene lookup returns CDR1 MDHEN and CDR2 SYDVKM. This CDR3 is built from 15 residues. The DNA for the CDR3 is TGTGCCACACACCAGCGGACAGGGGGCATCGGGGAGCTGTTTTTT. It codes for CATHQRTGGIGELFF. The whole variable domain, filled in from reference TRBV28 and TRBJ2-2, reads DVKVTQSSRYLVKRTGEKVFLECVQDMDHENMFWYRQDPGLGLRLIYFSYDVKMKEKGDIPEGYSVSREKKERFSLILESASTNQTSMYLCATHQRTGGIGELFFGEGSRLTVL.

The V and J genes are TRBV2 and TRBJ2-7, with TRBD2 identical over 11 bases. CDR1 is SNHLY and CDR2 is FYNNEI in the germline V gene. The CDR3 covers 13 residues. Trimming removed 6 bases from V and 13 bases from J; junction bases left unmatched: 11. Here the CDR3 reads CASSDGLAGRSYF. CDR3 DNA sequence: TGTGCCAGCAGCGATGGACTAGCGGGCCGCTCCTACTTC. Together with reference TRBV2 and TRBJ2-7, the CDR3 gives the full variable domain: EPEVTQTPSHQVTQMGQEVILRCVPISNHLYFYWYRQILGQKVEFLVSFYNNEISEKSEIFDDQFSVERPDGSNFTLKIRSTKLEDSAMYFCASSDGLAGRSYFGPGTRLTVT.

CDR3 loop: CASSLVARASGWTSYEQYF. CDR3 in DNA: TGTGCCAGCAGCTTGGTTGCGAGGGCAAGTGGTTGGACCTCCTACGAGCAGTACTTC. V gene TRBV5-6 combines with J gene TRBJ2-7, with a possible D match to TRBD2 (5 bases). The germline V and J ends were trimmed by 0 bases and 0 bases, with 22 bases remaining between them. Looked up from germline, CDR1 is SGHDT and CDR2 is YYEEEE. CDR3 length: 19 residues.

The rearrangement joins TRBV4-1 to TRBJ2-4, with a tentative D call TRBD2 (5 bases). Germline V lookup: CDR1 MGHRA, CDR2 YSYEKL. The CDR3 contains 16 residues. Trimming removed 1 base from V and 2 bases from J, with 12 bases in between. CDR3 region: CASSQGPSFTKNIQYF. The CDR3 nucleotides read TGCGCCAGCAGCCAAGGCCCTAGCTTTACCAAAAACATTCAGTACTTC.

The V call is TRBV13, the J call TRBJ1-2; 7 bases are shared with TRBD1. Looked up from germline, CDR1 is PRHDT and CDR2 is FYEKMQ (reference sequence). Trimming took 4 bases from V and 7 from J; bases not matched to a gene: 9. CDR3 size: 14 residues. For the CDR3, the DNA is TGTGCCAGCAGCTCAAGGGGGCGCCTGGGTGGCTACACCTTC. Amino acid sequence: CASSSRGRLGGYTF.

This rearrangement joins TRBV5-1 to TRBJ2-7; D might be TRBD2 (6 bases). CDR1 and CDR2 (germline): SGHRS, YFSETQ. Trimming left V 3 bases short and J 0 bases short, with 13 bases between. This CDR3 is 15 amino acids long. The CDR3 region has the DNA TGCGCCAGCAGCTATGGTGCTAGCGACTCCTACGAGCAGTACTTC. It yields the protein CASSYGASDSYEQYF.

The genes are TRBV30 and TRBJ2-1, with 9 bases lining up with TRBD1. The CDR3 loop spans 12 amino acids. V dropped 5 bases and J dropped 8; count of bases not matched to a gene: 4. In germline, CDR1 is GTSNPN, CDR2 SVGIG (reference sequence). Here the CDR3 reads CAWARQGDEQFF. Here the CDR3 DNA reads TGTGCCTGGGCCCGACAGGGGGATGAGCAGTTCTTC.